This T cell receptor beta chain emerged from a study of breast tumors, draining lymph nodes, adjacent tissues. General observations from the study: Compared with basal-like, luminal-like tumors shared significantly more repertoire with nontumor tissue. Data only fit, rather than demonstrated, lymph node origin of most tumor T cells. Compared with lymph nodes, tumors were less diverse; compared with nontumor tissue, more.

TCRdb ran MiXCR on the multiplex PCR reads and lists one entry per CDR3 protein. The sample shows about 230,000 distinct CDR3 sequences, roughly 30% of them seen only once. Samples came from axillary lymph nodes draining the breast cancer. By share, this clonotype counts as medium-sized (0.01 to 0.1%). The antigen is not known. Per the germline V gene, CDR1 is SNHLY and CDR2 is FYNNEI. The V end lost 5 bases, the J end lost 10 bases, and 6 bases lay between the germline ends. This CDR3 spans 11 amino acids. The sequence derives from a female donor with breast cancer. Some clones in this sample may be carry-over from other donors' samples. The chain links TRBV2 to TRBJ1-6; D is uncertain. Material: axillary lymph node tissue. The CDR3, as DNA: TGTGCCAGCAGTTTAGGATCACCCCTCCACTTT. Translating it yields CASSLGSPLHF.